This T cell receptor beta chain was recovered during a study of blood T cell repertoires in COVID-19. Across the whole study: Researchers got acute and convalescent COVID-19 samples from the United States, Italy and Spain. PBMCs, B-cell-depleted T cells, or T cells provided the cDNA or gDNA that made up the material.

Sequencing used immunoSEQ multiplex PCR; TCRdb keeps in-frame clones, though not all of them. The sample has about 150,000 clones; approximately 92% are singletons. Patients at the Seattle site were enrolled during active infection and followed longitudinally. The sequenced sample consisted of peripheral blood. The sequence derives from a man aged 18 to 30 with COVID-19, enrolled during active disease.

The CDR3 nucleotides are TGTGCCAGCAGCTTACGCGGGACTAGATACGAGCAGTACTTC. Its protein is CASSLRGTRYEQYF. The V call is TRBV11-2, the J call TRBJ2-7; 8 positions agree with TRBD2. The V segment lost 2 bases and the J segment 4 bases; nucleotides outside the gene matches: 4. The length of the CDR3 is 14 residues. Germline CDR1 is SGHAT and CDR2 is FQNNGV.